The 20 T cell receptor beta chains listed next were all sequenced from one sample in a study of cytomegalovirus exposure and HLA in healthy donors. The PCR made use of 60 Vbeta and 13 Jbeta primers. The method was immunoSEQ multiplex PCR; TCRdb's version includes in-frame clones alone and lacks a portion of them. The sample includes about 69,000 clones, more than 75% of them seen just once. Material for sequencing was PBMCs. Source of these receptors: a man younger than 35 in good health and CMV-seronegative.

The gene calls are TRBV2 and TRBJ2-4; 8 nucleotides align to TRBD1. CDR3 size: 16 residues. V gave up 6 bases and J gave up 2 bases; unmatched junction bases: 9. CDR1 and CDR2 from the germline V gene are SNHLY and FYNNEI. The CDR3 spells CASRPRTGRSKNIQYF. CDR3 DNA sequence: TGTGCCAGCAGGCCTAGGACAGGGCGGTCCAAAAACATTCAGTACTTC.

The gene calls are TRBV6-6 and TRBJ1-5; TRBD1 might be the D (6 bases). The CDR3 is 15 amino acids. Looked up from germline, CDR1 is MNHNY and CDR2 is SVGAGI (reference sequence). Trimming removed 5 bases from V and 3 bases from J, with 14 bases in between. The CDR3 DNA follows: TGTGCCAGCAGTATCTCGACAGGCCCCAATCAGCCCCAGCATTTT. Protein: CASSISTGPNQPQHF.

The rearrangement links TRBV7-2 to TRBJ2-2; 7 nucleotides align to TRBD1. Germline values: CDR1 SGHTA, CDR2 FQGNSA. The CDR3 has 16 amino acids. V trimming: 3 bases; J trimming: 0 bases; junction bases outside the gene matches: 4. CDR3 DNA sequence: TGTGCCAGCAGCTTCCGCCAGGGGGCGAACACCGGGGAGCTGTTTTTT. It specifies CASSFRQGANTGELFF.

The chain has TRBV20-1 and TRBJ1-2, with no clear D. Germline V CDR1 and CDR2: DFQATT, SNEGSKA (reference sequence). The length of the CDR3 is 10 residues. Trimming left V 6 bases short and J 1 base short, with 3 bases between. The CDR3 protein is CSANNYGYTF. In nucleotides, the CDR3 is TGCAGTGCCAATAACTATGGCTACACCTTC.

The rearrangement uses TRBV15 and TRBJ2-2; 8 nucleotides agree with TRBD1. Germline assignment: CDR1 LNHNV and CDR2 YYDKDF (reference sequence). The CDR3 sequence is 16 residues long. The V segment lost 4 bases and the J segment 1 base; nucleotides outside the gene matches: 5. CDR3 sequence (DNA): TGTGCCACCAGCACTCAGGGGGCGATGAACACCGGGGAGCTGTTTTTT. It encodes CATSTQGAMNTGELFF. Filled out from reference TRBV15 and TRBJ2-2, the complete variable domain reads DAMVIQNPRYQVTQFGKPVTLSCSQTLNHNVMYWYQQKSSQAPKLLFHYYDKDFNNEADTPDNFQSRRPNTSFCFLDIRSPGLGDTAMYLCATSTQGAMNTGELFFGEGSRLTVL.

This chain uses TRBV30 with TRBJ1-1; a weak D match, TRBD1 (6 bases). Germline V CDR1 and CDR2: GTSNPN, SVGIG (reference sequence). The CDR3 runs to 13 residues. Trimming shortened V by 1 base and J by 6 bases, and 12 bases separated the two germline ends. The CDR3 is CAWSGTGRSEAFF. DNA for the CDR3: TGTGCCTGGAGTGGAACAGGGAGATCTGAAGCTTTCTTT.

Details on this clone: Different DNA sequences within this sample yield the same CDR3. The CDR3: CASSVRGQGWGDTEAFF. The CDR3 bases are TGTGCCAGCAGCGTACGTGGACAGGGGTGGGGCGACACTGAAGCTTTCTTT. J is TRBJ1-1 and V is TRBV9; 9 bases line up with TRBD1. J gave up 3 bases and V 1 base, and 10 bases lay outside the gene matches. Germline assignment: CDR1 SGDLS and CDR2 YYNGEE. The CDR3 has 17 residues. Full variable domain (rest looked up from reference TRBV9 and TRBJ1-1): DSGVTQTPKHLITATGQRVTLRCSPRSGDLSVYWYQQSLDQGLQFLIQYYNGEERAKGNILERFSAQQFPDLHSELNLSSLELGDSALYFCASSVRGQGWGDTEAFFGQGTRLTVV.

CDR3 protein: CASSVPGQGMITF. In DNA, the CDR3 is TGTGCCAGCAGCGTACCGGGACAGGGTATGATCACCTTC. The chain combines TRBV7-2 with TRBJ1-2, with 9 bases matching TRBD1. In germline, CDR1 is SGHTA, CDR2 FQGNSA. V shed 5 bases and J 13 bases; nucleotides not matched to a gene: 11. This CDR3 is 13 amino acids long.

This chain joins TRBV5-1 and TRBJ2-5, with D possibly TRBD2 on 7 matching bases. The CDR3 is 14 amino acids. The V end lost 0 bases, the J end lost 5 bases, and 11 bases lay between the germline ends. CDR1 and CDR2 from the germline V gene are SGHRS and YFSETQ. The CDR3 loop reads CASSLGGGDETQYF. CDR3 in DNA: TGCGCCAGCAGCTTGGGGGGGGGCGACGAGACCCAGTACTTC.

The chain couples TRBV6-5 to TRBJ2-1; 9 bases align to TRBD2. This CDR3 has 14 residues. The junction had 5 bases not matched to a gene; V was cut back by 2 bases and J by 9 bases. Germline V gene lookup returns CDR1 MNHEY and CDR2 SVGAGI. Here the CDR3 reads CASSYRGRGGEQFF. CDR3 nucleotides: TGTGCCAGCAGTTACCGGGGGCGGGGGGGTGAGCAGTTCTTC.

This chain joins TRBV13 and TRBJ2-1; D is unresolved. With 6 bases removed from V and 5 bases from J, the gap between germline ends came to 5 bases. Germline V gene lookup returns CDR1 PRHDT and CDR2 FYEKMQ (reference sequence). The CDR3 is 11 residues long. The CDR3 bases are TGTGCCAGCAGTCTTGACAATGAGCAGTTCTTC. Its protein product is CASSLDNEQFF.

The V call is TRBV6-1, the J call TRBJ2-3; maybe TRBD1 (6 bases). The V end was cut by 8 bases, the J end by 6 bases, with 15 bases between. Germline V gives CDR1 MNHNS, CDR2 SASEGT. The CDR3 runs 13 residues. CDR3 region: CASEPSGVDTQYF. DNA of the CDR3: TGTGCCAGCGAACCATCAGGGGTGGATACGCAGTATTTT.

V is TRBV7-2 and J is TRBJ2-7; TRBD1 matches at 11 bases. There are 14 residues in the CDR3. The germline V gene has CDR1 SGHTA and CDR2 FQGNSA. V gave up 6 bases and J gave up 4 bases; unmatched junction bases: 5. CDR3: CASSTGTGGYEQYF. The CDR3 nucleotides are TGTGCCAGCAGTACCGGGACAGGGGGATACGAGCAGTACTTC.

This chain links TRBV4-3 with TRBJ1-1; 10 bases are shared with TRBD1. The trim removed 1 base at V and 4 bases at J, leaving 3 bases unmatched. The CDR3 is made up of 15 amino acids. CDR1 and CDR2 from the germline V gene are LGHNA and YSLEER. The DNA for the CDR3 is TGCGCCAGCAGCCAAGCGGACAGGGGGAGCACTGAAGCTTTCTTT. It encodes CASSQADRGSTEAFF.

The V and J genes are TRBV7-9 and TRBJ1-5, with TRBD1 as a possible D gene (5 bases). Trimming left V 1 base short and J 11 bases short, with 15 bases between. This CDR3 region has 14 residues. Germline lookup yields CDR1 SEHNR and CDR2 FQNEAQ (reference sequence). The CDR3 DNA is TGTGCCAGCAGCTTAGACGGGACTCCGGGGGCCCAGCATTTT. Translated, it gives CASSLDGTPGAQHF.

This CDR3 reads CATSRGGDTDTQYF. In DNA form, the CDR3 reads TGTGCCACCAGCAGGGGGGGGGACACAGATACGCAGTATTTT. V and J are TRBV15 and TRBJ2-3; 7 bases align to TRBD2. Germline V lookup: CDR1 LNHNV, CDR2 YYDKDF (reference sequence). The junction had 2 bases not matched to a gene; V was cut back by 3 bases and J by 2 bases. The CDR3 is 14 amino acids.

The rearrangement uses TRBV9 and TRBJ2-1; perhaps TRBD1 as D (5 bases). Between the trimmed V and J ends, which lost 0 bases and 4 bases, there was a span of 14 bases. The germline V gene encodes CDR1 SGDLS and CDR2 YYNGEE. The CDR3 runs 16 residues. The CDR3 DNA reads TGTGCCAGCAGCGTAGCTCAGCAGGGTTGGTACAATGAGCAGTTCTTC. Translation gives CASSVAQQGWYNEQFF.

J is TRBJ1-6 and V is TRBV29-1; TRBD1 agrees at 9 bases. The trim removed 7 bases at V and 8 bases at J, leaving 6 bases unmatched. Germline V gene data show CDR1 as SQVTM and CDR2 as ANQGSEA. This CDR3 contains 13 residues. CDR3 region: CSAGRDRDSPLHF. Written as DNA, the CDR3 is TGCAGCGCCGGGCGGGACAGGGATTCACCCCTCCACTTT. Together with reference TRBV29-1 and TRBJ1-6, the CDR3 gives the full variable domain: SAVISQKPSRDICQRGTSLTIQCQVDSQVTMMFWYRQQPGQSLTLIATANQGSEATYESGFVIDKFPISRPNLTFSTLTVSNMSPEDSSIYLCSAGRDRDSPLHFGNGTRLTVT.

V and J are TRBV30 and TRBJ2-5, with a tentative D call TRBD2 (5 bases). CDR3 length: 17 amino acids. V was pared by 2 bases and J by 4 bases, with 23 bases between. CDR1 is GTSNPN, CDR2 SVGIG, per germline (reference sequence). CDR3 residues: CAWSPYTSINRGETQYF. The CDR3 DNA follows: TGTGCCTGGAGTCCTTATACTAGTATCAATCGAGGAGAGACCCAGTACTTC.

V and J are TRBV19 and TRBJ1-5; no reliable D call. CDR1 is LNHDA and CDR2 is SQIVND in the germline V gene (reference sequence). V gave up 1 base and J gave up 3 bases, with 10 bases separating them. The CDR3 loop spans 15 amino acids. DNA of the CDR3: TGTGCCAGTAGTATAGGGACTGTGAACAATCAGCCCCAGCATTTT. Translation: CASSIGTVNNQPQHF.